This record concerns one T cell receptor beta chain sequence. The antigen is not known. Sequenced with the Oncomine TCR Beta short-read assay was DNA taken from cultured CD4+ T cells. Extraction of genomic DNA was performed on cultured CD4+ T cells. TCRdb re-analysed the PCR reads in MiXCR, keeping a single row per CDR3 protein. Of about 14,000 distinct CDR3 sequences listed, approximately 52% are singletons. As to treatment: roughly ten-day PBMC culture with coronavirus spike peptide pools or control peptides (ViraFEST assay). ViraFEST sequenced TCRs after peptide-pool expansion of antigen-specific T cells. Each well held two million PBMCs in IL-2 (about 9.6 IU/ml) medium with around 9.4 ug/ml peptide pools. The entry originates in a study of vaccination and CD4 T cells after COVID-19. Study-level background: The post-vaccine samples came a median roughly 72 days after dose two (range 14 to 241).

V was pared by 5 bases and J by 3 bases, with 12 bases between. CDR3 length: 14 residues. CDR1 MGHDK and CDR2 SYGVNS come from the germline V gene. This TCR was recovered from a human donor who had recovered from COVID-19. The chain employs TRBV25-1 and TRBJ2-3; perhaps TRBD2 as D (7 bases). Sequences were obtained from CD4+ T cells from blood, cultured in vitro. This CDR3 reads CASSTGGLTDTQYF. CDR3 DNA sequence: TGTGCCAGCAGTACGGGGGGCCTGACAGATACGCAGTATTTT.